A single sample is the source of the 5 T cell receptor beta chains below, sequenced in a study of T cell responses to AZD1222 COVID-19 vaccine. Sequencing was performed with immunoSEQ multiplex PCR; in TCRdb, only in-frame clones are kept and a portion is missing. This sample carries 110,000 to 150,000 clones, over 75% of them seen once, and the ten largest clones take around 3.5%. The sample in question was peripheral blood, obtained on day 0 of AZD1222 vaccination. The receptors here all came from an adult in good health.

This clone was observed a single time. The rearrangement links TRBV7-3 to TRBJ2-1; 7 nucleotides align to TRBD2. Germline CDR1 reads SGHTA; CDR2 reads FQGTGA. This CDR3 is 16 amino acids long. Trimming cost V 1 base and J 1 base; bases outside gene matches: 4. CDR3 residues: CASSLRAGVSYNEQFF. CDR3 in DNA: TGTGCCAGCAGCTTAAGGGCGGGAGTTTCCTACAATGAGCAGTTCTTC.

The count of this clone is one. The chain combines TRBV9 with TRBJ2-1; 7 nucleotides line up with TRBD2. The CDR3 is made up of 16 amino acids. The V gene's germline CDR1 is SGDLS and CDR2 YYNGEE. Trimming at V came to 0 bases and at J to 4 bases, leaving 7 bases not matched to a gene. The CDR3 spells CASSVGGGRLYNEQFF. CDR3 in DNA: TGTGCCAGCAGCGTAGGCGGGGGAAGACTTTACAATGAGCAGTTCTTC.

This clone was detected once. The chain has TRBV14 and TRBJ1-6; D might be TRBD1 (6 bases). The CDR3 runs 16 residues. Germline V gives CDR1 SGHDN, CDR2 FVKESK. The V end was cut by 1 base, the J end by 10 bases, with 17 bases between. The DNA of the CDR3 is TGTGCCAGCAGCCAAGTATATCCCAGGGGCGAATCACCCCTCCACTTT. It specifies CASSQVYPRGESPLHF.

The chain joins TRBV5-1 to TRBJ1-3; D remains ambiguous. The CDR3 contains 16 residues. The germline V gene encodes CDR1 SGHRS and CDR2 YFSETQ. Trimming stripped 0 bases from V and 0 bases from J, with 10 bases between. The CDR3: CASSLAASGSGNTIYF. The CDR3 DNA reads as TGCGCCAGCAGCTTGGCAGCCAGCGGCTCTGGAAACACCATATATTTT.

The chain links TRBV27 to TRBJ1-2; 9 positions agree with TRBD1. Germline-derived CDR1 and CDR2 are MNHEY and SMNVEV (reference sequence). After removal of 5 bases from V and 10 bases from J, the junction contained 8 bases not matched to a gene. This CDR3 has 13 residues. This chain's CDR3 is CASSQRTGEFYTF. In DNA, the CDR3 is TGTGCCAGCAGTCAGCGGACAGGGGAATTCTACACCTTC.